The clone carrying this TCR beta chain has only one observation. The record originates from a study of blood T cell repertoires in COVID-19. The wider study: PBMCs, B-cell-depleted T cells, or T cells provided the cDNA or gDNA that made up the material.

TCRdb's table, derived via immunoSEQ multiplex PCR, lists solely in-frame clones and lacks some. Among 57,000 or so clones listed, more than 70% were seen once. Germline V gene lookup returns CDR1 SEHNR and CDR2 FQNEAQ (reference sequence). V shed 5 bases and J shed 0 bases, with 14 bases lying between them. CDR3 length: 16 residues. The clonotype originates from a woman between 50 and 59 years old with active or convalescent COVID-19. Specimen: peripheral blood. This chain uses TRBV7-9 with TRBJ1-3; D not resolved. For the CDR3, the DNA is TGTGCCAGCAGCCCGAAACAGAGAATCTCTGGAAACACCATATATTTT. It is translated as CASSPKQRISGNTIYF.